Included here is one T cell receptor beta chain sequence, with context. The antigen remains undetermined. Produced via immunoSEQ multiplex PCR; TCRdb's table is partial and in-frame only. The table shows some 1.4 million clones, with roughly 96% occurring only once. Trimming took off 5 bases at V and 6 bases at J, with 20 bases between the two ends. The length of the CDR3 is 15 residues. The germline gives CDR1 SGHAT, CDR2 FQNNGV. This specimen belongs to a study of shared clonotypes between healthy human individuals. Study details: A donor's plate count was three for CD4 naive and three for CD4 memory; CD8 naive had two and CD8 memory one. Study findings and constraints: Richness estimates generally favored naive over memory subsets. Sorted-subset sequencing was shown by rarefaction to be incomplete despite large depth. Sampling involved blood alone; tissue repertoires likely differ.

The TCR comes from a man aged 25-40 years in good health. The rearrangement uses TRBV11-2 and TRBJ2-7; D is perhaps TRBD1 (6 bases). Sequencing was carried out using naive CD4+ T cells sorted from blood. Described subset: CD45RA+ positively selected. CDR3 residues: CASSHRALAGLEQYF. In DNA form, the CDR3 reads TGTGCCAGCAGCCACAGGGCGCTCGCAGGGCTCGAGCAGTACTTC. Full variable domain (missing parts from reference TRBV11-2 and TRBJ2-7): EAGVAQSPRYKIIEKRQSVAFWCNPISGHATLYWYQQILGQGPKLLIQFQNNGVVDDSQLPKDRFSAERLKGVDSTLKIQPAKLEDSAVYLCASSHRALAGLEQYFGPGTRLTVT.